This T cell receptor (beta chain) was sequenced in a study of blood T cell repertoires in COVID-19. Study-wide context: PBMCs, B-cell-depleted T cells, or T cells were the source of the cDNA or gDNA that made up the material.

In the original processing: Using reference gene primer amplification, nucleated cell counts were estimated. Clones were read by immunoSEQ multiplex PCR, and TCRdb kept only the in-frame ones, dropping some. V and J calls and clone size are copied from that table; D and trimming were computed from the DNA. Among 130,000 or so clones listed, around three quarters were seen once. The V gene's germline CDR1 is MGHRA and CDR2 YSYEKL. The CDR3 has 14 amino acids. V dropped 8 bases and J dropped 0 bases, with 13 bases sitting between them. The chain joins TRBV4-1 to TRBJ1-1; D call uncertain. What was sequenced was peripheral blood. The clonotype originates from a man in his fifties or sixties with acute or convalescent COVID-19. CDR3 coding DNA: TGCGCCAGCGGTGGCAGTTCGATGAACACTGAAGCTTTCTTT. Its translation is CASGGSSMNTEAFF.